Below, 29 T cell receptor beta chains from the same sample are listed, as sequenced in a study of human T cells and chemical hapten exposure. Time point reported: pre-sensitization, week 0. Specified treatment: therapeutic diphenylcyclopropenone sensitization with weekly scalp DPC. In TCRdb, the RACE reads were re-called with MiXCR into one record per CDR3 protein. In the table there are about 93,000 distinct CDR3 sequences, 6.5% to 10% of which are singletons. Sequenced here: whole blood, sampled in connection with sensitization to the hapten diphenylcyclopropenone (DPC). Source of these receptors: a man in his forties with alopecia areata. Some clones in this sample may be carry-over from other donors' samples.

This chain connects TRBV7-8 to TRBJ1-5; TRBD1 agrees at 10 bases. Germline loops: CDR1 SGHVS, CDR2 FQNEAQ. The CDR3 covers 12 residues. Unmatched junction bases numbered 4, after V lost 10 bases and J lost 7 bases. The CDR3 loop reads CATGTGAQPQHF. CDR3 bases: TGTGCCACCGGGACAGGGGCACAGCCCCAGCATTTT. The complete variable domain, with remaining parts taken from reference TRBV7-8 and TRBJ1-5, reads GAGVSQSPRYKVAKRGQDVALRCDPISGHVSLFWYQQALGQGPEFLTYFQNEAQLDKSGLPSDRFFAERPEGSVSTLKIQRTQQEDSAVYLCATGTGAQPQHFGDGTRLSIL.

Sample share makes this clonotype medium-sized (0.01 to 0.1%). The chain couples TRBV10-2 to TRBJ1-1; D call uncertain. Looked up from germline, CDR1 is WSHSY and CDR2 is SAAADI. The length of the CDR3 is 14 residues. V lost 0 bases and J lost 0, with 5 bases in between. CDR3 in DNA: TGCGCCAGCAGTGAGTCGAGGGTGAACACTGAAGCTTTCTTT. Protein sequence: CASSESRVNTEAFF.

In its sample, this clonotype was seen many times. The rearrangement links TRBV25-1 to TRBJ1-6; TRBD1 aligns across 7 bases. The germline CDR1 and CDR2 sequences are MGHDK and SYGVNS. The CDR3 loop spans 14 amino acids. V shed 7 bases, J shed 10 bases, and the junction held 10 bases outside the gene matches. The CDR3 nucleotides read TGTGCCAGCACCCGAACAGGGGCTAAGTCACCCCTCCACTTT. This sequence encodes CASTRTGAKSPLHF.

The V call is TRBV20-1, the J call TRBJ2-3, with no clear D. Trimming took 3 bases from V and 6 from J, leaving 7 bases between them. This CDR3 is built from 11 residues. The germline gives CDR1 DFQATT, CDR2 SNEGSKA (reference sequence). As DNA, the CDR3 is TGCAGTGCTAGGGAGATTGATACGCAGTATTTT. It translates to CSAREIDTQYF.

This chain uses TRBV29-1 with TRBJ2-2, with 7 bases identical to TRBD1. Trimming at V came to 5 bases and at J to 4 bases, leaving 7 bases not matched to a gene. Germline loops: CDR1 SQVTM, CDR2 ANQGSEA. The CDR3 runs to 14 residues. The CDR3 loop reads CSVPEGAGTGELFF. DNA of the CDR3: TGCAGCGTTCCCGAGGGGGCGGGCACCGGGGAGCTGTTTTTT.

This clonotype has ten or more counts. The CDR3 DNA reads TGTGCCAGCAGTTACATGTATCAGCCCCAGCATTTT. This codes for CASSYMYQPQHF. This chain joins TRBV6-2 or TRBV6-3 and TRBJ1-5, with D uncertain. With 2 bases removed from V and 5 bases from J, the gap between germline ends came to 4 bases. The CDR3 length is 12 residues. Germline V gene data show CDR1 as MNHEY and CDR2 as SVGEGT.

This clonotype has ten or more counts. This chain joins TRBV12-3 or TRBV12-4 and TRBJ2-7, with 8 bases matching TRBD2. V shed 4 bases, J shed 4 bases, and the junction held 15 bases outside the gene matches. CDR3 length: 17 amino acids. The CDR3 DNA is TGTGCCAGCAGTTACTCCCTTCTAGCGGGTCTAGCTTACGAGCAGTACTTC. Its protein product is CASSYSLLAGLAYEQYF.

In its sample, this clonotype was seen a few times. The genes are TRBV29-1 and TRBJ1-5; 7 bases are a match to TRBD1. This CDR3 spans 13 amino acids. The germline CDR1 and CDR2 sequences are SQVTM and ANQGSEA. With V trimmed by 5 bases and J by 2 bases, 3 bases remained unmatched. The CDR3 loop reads CSVIDRGNQPQHF. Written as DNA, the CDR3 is TGCAGCGTTATCGACAGGGGCAATCAGCCCCAGCATTTT.

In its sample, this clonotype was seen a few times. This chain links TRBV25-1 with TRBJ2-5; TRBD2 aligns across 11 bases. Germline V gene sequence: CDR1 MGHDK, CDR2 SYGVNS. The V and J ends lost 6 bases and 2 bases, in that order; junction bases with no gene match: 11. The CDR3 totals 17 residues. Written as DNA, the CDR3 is TGTGCCAGCAGCTCCCTACTAGCGGGAGTGAAACAAGAGACCCAGTACTTC. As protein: CASSSLLAGVKQETQYF.

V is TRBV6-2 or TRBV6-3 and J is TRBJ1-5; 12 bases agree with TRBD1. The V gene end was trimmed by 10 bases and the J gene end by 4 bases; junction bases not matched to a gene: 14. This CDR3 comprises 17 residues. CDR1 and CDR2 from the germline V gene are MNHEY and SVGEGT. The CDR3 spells CATIPGQGAKENQPQHF. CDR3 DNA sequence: TGTGCCACCATCCCGGGACAGGGGGCAAAAGAAAATCAGCCCCAGCATTTT.

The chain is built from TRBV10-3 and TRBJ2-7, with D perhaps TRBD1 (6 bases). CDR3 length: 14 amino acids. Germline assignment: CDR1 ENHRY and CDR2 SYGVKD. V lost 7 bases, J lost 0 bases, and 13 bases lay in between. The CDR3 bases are TGTGCCATCAAAACCGGGACAAGCTCCTACGAGCAGTACTTC. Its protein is CAIKTGTSSYEQYF.

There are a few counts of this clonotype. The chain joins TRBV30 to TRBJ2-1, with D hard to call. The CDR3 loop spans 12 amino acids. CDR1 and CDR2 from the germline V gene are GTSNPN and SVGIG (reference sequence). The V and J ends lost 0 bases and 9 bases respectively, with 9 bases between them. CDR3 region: CAWSVHGFEQFF. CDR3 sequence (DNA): TGTGCCTGGAGTGTACACGGGTTTGAGCAGTTCTTC.

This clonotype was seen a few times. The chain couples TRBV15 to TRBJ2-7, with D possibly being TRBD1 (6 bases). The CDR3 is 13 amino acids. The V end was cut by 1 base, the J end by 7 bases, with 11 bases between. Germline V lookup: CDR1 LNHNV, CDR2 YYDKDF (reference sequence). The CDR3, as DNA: TGTGCCACCAGCAGAGGAACAGGGCTTGAGCAGTACGTC. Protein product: CATSRGTGLEQYV.

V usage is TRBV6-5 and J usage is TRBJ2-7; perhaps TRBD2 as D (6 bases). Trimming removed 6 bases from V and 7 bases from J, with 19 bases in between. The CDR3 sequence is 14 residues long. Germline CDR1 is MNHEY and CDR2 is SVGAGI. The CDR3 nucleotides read TGTGCCAGCAGGACTAGGGCGGACCCTAGAGAGCAGTACTTC. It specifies CASRTRADPREQYF.

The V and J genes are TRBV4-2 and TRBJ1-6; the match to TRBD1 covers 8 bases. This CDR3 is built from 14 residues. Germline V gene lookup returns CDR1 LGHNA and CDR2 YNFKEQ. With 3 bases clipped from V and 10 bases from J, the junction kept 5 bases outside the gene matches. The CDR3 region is CASSQDRDRSPLHF. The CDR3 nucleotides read TGTGCCAGCAGCCAGGACAGGGATCGCTCACCCCTCCACTTT.

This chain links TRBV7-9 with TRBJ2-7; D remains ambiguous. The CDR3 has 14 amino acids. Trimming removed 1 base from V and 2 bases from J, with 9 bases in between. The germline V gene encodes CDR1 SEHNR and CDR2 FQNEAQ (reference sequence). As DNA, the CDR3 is TGTGCCAGCAGCTTAGGCAGTGCTACCTACGAGCAGTACTTC. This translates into CASSLGSATYEQYF. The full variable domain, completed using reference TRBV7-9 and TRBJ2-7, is DTGVSQNPRHKITKRGQNVTFRCDPISEHNRLYWYRQTLGQGPEFLTYFQNEAQLEKSRLLSDRFSAERPKGSFSTLEIQRTEQGDSAMYLCASSLGSATYEQYFGPGTRLTVT.

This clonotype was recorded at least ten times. CDR3 protein: CASRGVGGRHTEAFF. The CDR3 bases are TGTGCCAGCAGGGGGGTTGGAGGGCGGCACACTGAAGCTTTCTTT. The rearrangement links TRBV7-6 to TRBJ1-1; possibly TRBD1 for D (5 bases). The V end was cut by 6 bases, the J end by 3 bases, with 17 bases between. The CDR3 has 15 residues. Germline-derived CDR1 and CDR2 are SGHVS and FNYEAQ.

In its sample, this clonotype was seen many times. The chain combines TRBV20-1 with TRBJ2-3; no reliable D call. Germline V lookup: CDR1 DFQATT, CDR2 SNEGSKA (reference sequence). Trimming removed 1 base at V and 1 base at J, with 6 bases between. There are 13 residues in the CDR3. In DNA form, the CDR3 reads TGCAGTGCTAGAGGACCTCGCACAGATACGCAGTATTTT. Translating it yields CSARGPRTDTQYF.

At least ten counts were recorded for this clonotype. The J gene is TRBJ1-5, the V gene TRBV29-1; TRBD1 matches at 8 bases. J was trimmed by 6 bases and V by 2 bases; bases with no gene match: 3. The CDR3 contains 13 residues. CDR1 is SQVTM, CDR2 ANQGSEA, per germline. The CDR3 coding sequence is TGCAGCGTTGAAACAGGGGGAGGTCAGCCCCAGCATTTT. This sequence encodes CSVETGGGQPQHF.

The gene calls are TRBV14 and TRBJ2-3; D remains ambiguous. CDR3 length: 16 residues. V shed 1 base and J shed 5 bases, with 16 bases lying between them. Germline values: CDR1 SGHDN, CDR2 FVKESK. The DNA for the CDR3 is TGTGCCAGCAGCCAAGGCGTCGGAACCTGGGGAGATACGCAGTATTTT. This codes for CASSQGVGTWGDTQYF.

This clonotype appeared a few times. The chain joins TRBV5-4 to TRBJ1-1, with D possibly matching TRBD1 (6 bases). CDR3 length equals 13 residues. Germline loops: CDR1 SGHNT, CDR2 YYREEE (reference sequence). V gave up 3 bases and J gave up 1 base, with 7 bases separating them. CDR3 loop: CASSWGQNTEAFF. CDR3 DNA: TGTGCCAGCAGCTGGGGACAGAACACTGAAGCTTTCTTT. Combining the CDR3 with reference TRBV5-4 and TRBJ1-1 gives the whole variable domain ETGVTQSPTHLIKTRGQQVTLRCSSQSGHNTVSWYQQALGQGPQFIFQYYREEENGRGNFPPRFSGLQFPNYSSELNVNALELDDSALYLCASSWGQNTEAFFGQGTRLTVV.

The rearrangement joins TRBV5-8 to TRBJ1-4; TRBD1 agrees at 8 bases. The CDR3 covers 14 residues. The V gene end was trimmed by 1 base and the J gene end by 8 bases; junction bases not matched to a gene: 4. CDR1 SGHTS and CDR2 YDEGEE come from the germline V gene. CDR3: CASSLYGQGEKLFF. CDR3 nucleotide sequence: TGTGCCAGCAGCTTGTATGGACAGGGCGAAAAACTGTTTTTT. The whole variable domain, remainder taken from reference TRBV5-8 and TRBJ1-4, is EAGVTQSPTHLIKTRGQQATLRCSPISGHTSVYWYQQALGLGLQFLLWYDEGEERNRGNFPPRFSGRQFPNYSSELNVNALELEDSALYLCASSLYGQGEKLFFGSGTQLSVL.

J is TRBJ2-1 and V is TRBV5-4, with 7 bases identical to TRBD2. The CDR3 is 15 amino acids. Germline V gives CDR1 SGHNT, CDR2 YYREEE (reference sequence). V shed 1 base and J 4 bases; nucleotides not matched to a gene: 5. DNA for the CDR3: TGTGCCAGCAGCTTGCCTAGCGGCCATTACAATGAGCAGTTCTTC. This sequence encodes CASSLPSGHYNEQFF.

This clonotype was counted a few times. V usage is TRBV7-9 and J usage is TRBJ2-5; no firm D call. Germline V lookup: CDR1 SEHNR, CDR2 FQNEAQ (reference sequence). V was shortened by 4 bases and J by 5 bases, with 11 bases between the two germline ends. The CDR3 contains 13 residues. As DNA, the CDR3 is TGTGCCAGCAGCTCAACAACAAGCGAGACCCAGTACTTC. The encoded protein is CASSSTTSETQYF.

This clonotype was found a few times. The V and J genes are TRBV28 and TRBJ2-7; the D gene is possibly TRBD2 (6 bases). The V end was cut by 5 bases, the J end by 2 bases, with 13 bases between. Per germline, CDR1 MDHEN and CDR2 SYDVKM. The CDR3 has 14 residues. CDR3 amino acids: CASSEGLLTYEQYF. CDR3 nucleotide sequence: TGTGCCAGCAGTGAGGGACTTTTAACCTACGAGCAGTACTTC.

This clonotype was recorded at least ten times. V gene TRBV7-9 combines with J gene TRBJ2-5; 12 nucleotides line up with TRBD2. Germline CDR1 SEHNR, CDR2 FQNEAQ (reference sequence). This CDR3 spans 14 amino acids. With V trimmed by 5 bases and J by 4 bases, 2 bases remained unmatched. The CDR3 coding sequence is TGTGCCAGCAGCCGGACTAGCGGGATAGAGACCCAGTACTTC. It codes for CASSRTSGIETQYF.

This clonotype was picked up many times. The chain's CDR3 is CASSQAANTEAFF. The CDR3 nucleotides read TGTGCCAGCAGCCAGGCAGCGAACACTGAAGCTTTCTTT. The chain employs TRBV3-1 and TRBJ1-1; D not certain. This CDR3 has 13 amino acids. V was shortened by 3 bases and J by 1 base, with 6 bases between the two germline ends. Germline CDR1 reads LGHDT; CDR2 reads YNNKEL (reference sequence).

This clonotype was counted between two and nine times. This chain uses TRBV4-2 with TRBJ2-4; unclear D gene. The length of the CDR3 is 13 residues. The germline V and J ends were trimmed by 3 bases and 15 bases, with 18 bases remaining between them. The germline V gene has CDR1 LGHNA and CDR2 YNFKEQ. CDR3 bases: TGTGCCAGCAGCCAGGAAGGTGTAAAACAATGGTACTTC. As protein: CASSQEGVKQWYF.

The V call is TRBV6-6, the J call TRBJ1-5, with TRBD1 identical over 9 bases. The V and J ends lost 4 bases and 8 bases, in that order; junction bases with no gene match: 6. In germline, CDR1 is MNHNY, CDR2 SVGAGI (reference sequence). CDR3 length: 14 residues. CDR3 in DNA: TGTGCCAGCAGTTCTGGACAGGGGTTAGAGCCCCAGCATTTT. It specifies CASSSGQGLEPQHF.